The 15 T cell receptor beta chains given below trace back to one sample, sequenced in a study of blood T cell repertoires in COVID-19 (dated by TCRdb to about 2020). Library creation used the immunoSEQ multiplex PCR assay. TCRdb took over this immuneACCESS table, retaining in-frame rearrangements with V and J assigned. Such tables are incomplete; in checked studies, under half of the missing clones stem from an unresolved V gene, and the remainder is unexplained. Within this sample are 250,000 to 300,000 clones, with roughly 85% of them counted one time only. The ten biggest clones cover more than 4.5% of the sample. Sequencing used peripheral blood. These TCRs come from a man in his forties or fifties with active or convalescent COVID-19.

The chain is built from TRBV11-2 and TRBJ2-3; D ambiguous. Germline loops: CDR1 SGHAT, CDR2 FQNNGV. V dropped 0 bases and J dropped 0 bases, with 7 bases sitting between them. The length of the CDR3 is 15 residues. This CDR3 reads CASSLEFQSTDTQYF. The CDR3 DNA follows: TGTGCCAGCAGCTTAGAATTCCAGAGCACAGATACGCAGTATTTT.

The chain is built from TRBV10-1 and TRBJ2-7; 10 bases agree with TRBD1. Germline assignment: CDR1 WNHNN and CDR2 SYGVQD (reference sequence). V was pared by 3 bases and J by 0 bases, with 8 bases of the junction left unmatched. The CDR3 length is 17 residues. The CDR3 here is CASSEPPGQGFSYEQYF. In nucleotides, the CDR3 is TGCGCCAGCAGTGAACCCCCGGGACAGGGGTTCTCCTACGAGCAGTACTTC.

The rearrangement joins TRBV6-1 to TRBJ1-1; D unresolved. Trimming left V 2 bases short and J 1 base short, with 8 bases between. The CDR3 is 14 amino acids. Germline V gives CDR1 MNHNS, CDR2 SASEGT. As DNA, the CDR3 is TGTGCCAGCAGTGAAATCACCGGGAACACTGAAGCTTTCTTT. This sequence encodes CASSEITGNTEAFF.

Comments on this clone: A much larger clone lies one base from this, so it may be a read error. This CDR3 reads CAIRGRGGDSYNEQFF. The CDR3 DNA reads as TGTGCCATCAGGGGGAGGGGGGGGGACTCCTACAATGAGCAGTTCTTC. The chain is built from TRBV10-3 and TRBJ2-1, with D possibly matching TRBD2 (7 bases). The CDR3 loop spans 16 amino acids. CDR1 and CDR2 (germline): ENHRY, SYGVKD. V gave up 6 bases and J gave up 0 bases, with 15 bases separating them.

The chain links TRBV7-3 to TRBJ1-1; the match to TRBD1 covers 7 bases. Trimming cost V 3 bases and J 4 bases; bases outside gene matches: 5. CDR1 and CDR2 from the germline V gene are SGHTA and FQGTGA. CDR3 size: 14 residues. Here the CDR3 reads CASSFQQGITEAFF. In DNA, the CDR3 is TGTGCCAGCAGCTTCCAACAGGGGATCACTGAAGCTTTCTTT.

This clone was picked up a small number of times. The V gene is TRBV11-2, the J gene TRBJ1-2; perhaps TRBD1 as D (6 bases). Per the germline V gene, CDR1 is SGHAT and CDR2 is FQNNGV. The CDR3 loop spans 16 amino acids. V was shortened by 5 bases and J by 5 bases, with 21 bases between the two germline ends. The CDR3 sequence: CASSPLGQGQKYGYTF. The CDR3 region has the DNA TGTGCCAGCAGCCCCCTTGGCCAAGGACAGAAGTATGGCTACACCTTC.

This clone was observed a single time. The V call is TRBV4-3, the J call TRBJ1-4; 7 bases fit TRBD1. Germline CDR1 reads LGHNA; CDR2 reads YSLEER. The J segment lost 6 bases and the V segment lost 0 bases, leaving 10 bases of the junction unmatched. This CDR3 comprises 17 residues. The CDR3 DNA reads TGCGCCAGCAGCCAAGAAGGTCCCGGGACAGAAGATGAAAAACTGTTTTTT. It yields the protein CASSQEGPGTEDEKLFF.

This clone was seen a handful of times. The J gene is TRBJ2-1, the V gene TRBV20-1, with 7 bases identical to TRBD2. CDR3 length equals 11 residues. Germline trimming cut 4 bases from V and 10 bases from J; bases unmatched to any gene: 4. Per germline, CDR1 DFQATT and CDR2 SNEGSKA (reference sequence). The CDR3, as DNA: TGCAGTGCTAACAGCGGGAAGGAGCAGTTCTTC. It specifies CSANSGKEQFF.

The chain is built from TRBV12-5 and TRBJ2-5; D is possibly TRBD2 (6 bases). Per the germline V gene, CDR1 is LGHNT and CDR2 is FRNRAP. The CDR3 sequence is 13 residues long. V was pared by 6 bases and J by 5 bases, with 13 bases between. Written as DNA, the CDR3 is TGTGCTAGTGGGGTAGGAGGGCTGGAGACCCAGTACTTC. Amino acid sequence: CASGVGGLETQYF.

This clone showed up just once. The chain couples TRBV10-3 to TRBJ1-1, with a weak D call TRBD1 (6 bases). CDR1 is ENHRY, CDR2 SYGVKD, per germline. This CDR3 has 14 amino acids. The V end was cut by 3 bases, the J end by 5 bases, with 13 bases between. The CDR3 DNA is TGTGCCATCAGTGATCGTCAGGGGTCGACTGAAGCTTTCTTT. This sequence encodes CAISDRQGSTEAFF.

The rearrangement links TRBV30 to TRBJ1-1; D unresolved. Per the germline V gene, CDR1 is GTSNPN and CDR2 is SVGIG (reference sequence). This CDR3 has 13 residues. V lost 1 base to trimming and J lost 3 bases, with 9 bases between them. CDR3 nucleotide sequence: TGTGCCTGGAGTGCGGGGTCGGACACTGAAGCTTTCTTT. Translated: CAWSAGSDTEAFF.

The gene calls are TRBV27 and TRBJ1-6; 8 bases align to TRBD1. This CDR3 spans 19 amino acids. Germline V CDR1 and CDR2: MNHEY, SMNVEV (reference sequence). V lost 6 bases and J lost 0; bases outside the gene matches: 13. CDR3 sequence reads: CASSRTRDRQSSYNSPLHF. The CDR3 DNA follows: TGTGCCAGCAGCAGAACCCGGGACAGGCAAAGCTCCTATAATTCACCCCTCCACTTT.

This chain connects TRBV5-6 to TRBJ2-5; 8 bases fit TRBD1. CDR3 length equals 14 residues. The V and J ends lost 4 bases and 5 bases, in that order; junction bases with no gene match: 7. From germline, CDR1 is SGHDT and CDR2 YYEEEE. As DNA, the CDR3 is TGTGCCAGCAGCGAGACAGGGGTTGAGGAGACCCAGTACTTC. It translates to CASSETGVEETQYF.

J is TRBJ2-1 and V is TRBV29-1, with TRBD2 as a possible D gene (5 bases). Trimming took off 7 bases at V and 7 bases at J, with 23 bases between the two ends. CDR1 SQVTM and CDR2 ANQGSEA come from the germline V gene. CDR3 length: 15 residues. The CDR3 DNA reads as TGCAGCGAACCCCGGGCGGGTTCGAGGTCGAATGAGCAGTTCTTC. Protein sequence: CSEPRAGSRSNEQFF.

The chain joins TRBV7-8 to TRBJ2-7; a weak D match, TRBD1 (6 bases). The CDR3 is made up of 15 amino acids. Trimming took 4 bases from V and 0 from J, leaving 13 bases between them. In germline, CDR1 is SGHVS, CDR2 FQNEAQ. The CDR3 sequence is CASSSKTGSSYEQYF. In nucleotides, the CDR3 is TGTGCCAGCAGCTCGAAGACAGGTAGCTCCTACGAGCAGTACTTC.